This T cell receptor beta chain derives from a study of T cells after yellow fever vaccination. Whole-study context: By means of CD3, CD45RA, CCR7 and CD95, the EM, EMRA, CM and Tscm memory subsets were sorted.

Per germline, CDR1 SGHNT and CDR2 YYREEE (reference sequence). The CDR3 loop spans 15 amino acids. V was pared by 4 bases and J by 2 bases, with 14 bases between. This clonotype was observed at least ten times. For TCR, cDNA came from 5'RACE template switching, which added a universal primer site and UMIs. MiXCR was run by TCRdb on the 5' RACE reads, yielding one entry per CDR3 protein. The table has approximately 13,000 distinct CDR3 sequences, roughly 4.6% seen once. This chain joins TRBV5-4 and TRBJ2-3; D might be TRBD1 (6 bases). This TCR came from a man aged 30-40 years who received the YFV17D yellow fever vaccine. The sequencing used PBMCs, either bulk or a sorted T-cell subset (CD4+, CD8+, memory, or dextramer-sorted; not recorded which), collected 45 days after the yellow fever booster vaccination. The CDR3 nucleotides read TGTGCCAGCAGCGCCGGGACACCTGACACAGATACGCAGTATTTT. It translates to CASSAGTPDTDTQYF.